This T cell receptor (beta chain) comes out of a study of T cell repertoires in cytomegalovirus infection. Details on this clonotype: Its antigen is not identified.

TCRdb ran MiXCR on the reads and lists one entry per CDR3 protein. The sample includes 900,000 to 950,000 distinct CDR3 sequences, more than 25% of them seen just once. The CDR3 has 16 amino acids. Trimming stripped 9 bases from V and 7 bases from J, with 25 bases between. Germline CDR1 and CDR2: SGHVS and FNYEAQ. The sample here was cultured CD8+ T cells from PBMCs, taken from culture after CMV antigen stimulation. The origin of this receptor is a human donor in good health (CMV status not recorded). Some clones in this sample may be carry-over from other donors' samples. This chain connects TRBV7-6 to TRBJ1-5; D gene unclear. The CDR3 spells CASSQKIREIWQPQHF. The DNA of the CDR3 is TGTGCCAGTAGCCAAAAGATCCGGGAAATCTGGCAGCCCCAGCATTTT. The whole variable domain, filled in from reference TRBV7-6 and TRBJ1-5, reads GAGVSQSPRYKVTKRGQDVALRCDPISGHVSLYWYRQALGQGPEFLTYFNYEAQQDKSGLPNDRFSAERPEGSISTLTIQRTEQRDSAMYRCASSQKIREIWQPQHFGDGTRLSIL.